This T cell receptor beta chain originates from a study of blood T cell repertoires in COVID-19. Background on the study: The United States, Italy and Spain provided the acute and convalescent COVID-19 samples. Sample material is recorded as cDNA or gDNA derived from T cells, B-cell-depleted T cells, or PBMCs.

Original data processing: From reference gene primer amplification, estimates of nucleated cell counts were derived. Measured with immunoSEQ multiplex PCR; TCRdb has only the in-frame clones, and not every one. D and trimming were read from the DNA, whereas the V and J calls and clone size are those reported in that table. The sample records about 270,000 clones, 70% to 90% being singletons. In this sample, this clone turned up a few times. The CDR3 length is 12 residues. Seattle patients were enrolled while actively infected and followed longitudinally. The rearrangement joins TRBV21-1 to TRBJ1-1. TRBV21-1 is a listed pseudogene. The sequence derives from a woman in her 70s with COVID-19, enrolled during active disease. The sample was peripheral blood. CDR3 nucleotides: TGTGCCAGCAGCAAAGTCGAGACTGAAGCTTTCTTT. This codes for CASSKVETEAFF.